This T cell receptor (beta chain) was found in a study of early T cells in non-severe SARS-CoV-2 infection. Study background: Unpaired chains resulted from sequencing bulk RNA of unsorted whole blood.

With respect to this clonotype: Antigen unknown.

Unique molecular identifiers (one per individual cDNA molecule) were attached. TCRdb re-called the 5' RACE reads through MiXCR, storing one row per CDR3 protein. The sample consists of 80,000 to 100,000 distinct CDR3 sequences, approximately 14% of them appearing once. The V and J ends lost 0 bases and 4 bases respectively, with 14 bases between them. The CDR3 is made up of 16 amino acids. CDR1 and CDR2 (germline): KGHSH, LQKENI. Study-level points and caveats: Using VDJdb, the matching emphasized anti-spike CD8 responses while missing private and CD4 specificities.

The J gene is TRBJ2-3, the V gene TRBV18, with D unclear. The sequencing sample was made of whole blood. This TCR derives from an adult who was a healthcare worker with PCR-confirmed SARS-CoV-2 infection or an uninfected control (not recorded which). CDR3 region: CASSPPEPQDADTQYF. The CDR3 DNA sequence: TGTGCCAGCTCACCACCGGAACCCCAAGACGCAGATACGCAGTATTTT.